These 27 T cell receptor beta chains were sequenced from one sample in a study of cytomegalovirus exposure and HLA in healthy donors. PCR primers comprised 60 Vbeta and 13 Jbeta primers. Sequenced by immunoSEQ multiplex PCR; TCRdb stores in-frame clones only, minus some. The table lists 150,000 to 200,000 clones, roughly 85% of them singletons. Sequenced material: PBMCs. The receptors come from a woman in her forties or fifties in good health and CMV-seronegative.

Here the CDR3 reads CASSQDPGAGGVRNEQYF. The CDR3 nucleotides are TGCGCCAGCAGCCAAGATCCCGGAGCGGGAGGGGTACGCAACGAGCAGTACTTC. The rearrangement joins TRBV4-3 to TRBJ2-7; 10 bases line up with TRBD2. The CDR3 has 18 residues. Germline assignment: CDR1 LGHNA and CDR2 YSLEER. Trimming removed 0 bases from V and 5 bases from J; junction bases left unmatched: 13.

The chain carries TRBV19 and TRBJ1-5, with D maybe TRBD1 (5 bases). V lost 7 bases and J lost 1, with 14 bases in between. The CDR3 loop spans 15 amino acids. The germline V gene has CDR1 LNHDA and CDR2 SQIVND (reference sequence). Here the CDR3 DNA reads TGTGCCAGTAAGGAGGGGAGGAACAGCAATCAGCCCCAGCATTTT. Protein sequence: CASKEGRNSNQPQHF.

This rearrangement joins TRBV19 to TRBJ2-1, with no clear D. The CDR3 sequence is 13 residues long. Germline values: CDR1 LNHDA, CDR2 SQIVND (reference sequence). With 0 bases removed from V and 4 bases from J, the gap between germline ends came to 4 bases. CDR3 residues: CASSIDPYNEQFF. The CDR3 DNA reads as TGTGCCAGTAGTATAGACCCTTACAATGAGCAGTTCTTC.

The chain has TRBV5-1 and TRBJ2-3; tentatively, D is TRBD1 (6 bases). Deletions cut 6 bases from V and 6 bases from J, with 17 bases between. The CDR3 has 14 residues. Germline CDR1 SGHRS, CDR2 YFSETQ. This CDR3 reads CASTSLGASDTQYF. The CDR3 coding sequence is TGCGCCAGCACCTCTCTGGGGGCCTCGGATACGCAGTATTTT.

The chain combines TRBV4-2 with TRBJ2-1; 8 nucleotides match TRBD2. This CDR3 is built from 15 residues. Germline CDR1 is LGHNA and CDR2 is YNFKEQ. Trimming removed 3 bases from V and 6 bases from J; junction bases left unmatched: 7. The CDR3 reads CASSQTPGTSNEQFF. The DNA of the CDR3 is TGTGCCAGCAGCCAGACCCCCGGGACTAGCAATGAGCAGTTCTTC.

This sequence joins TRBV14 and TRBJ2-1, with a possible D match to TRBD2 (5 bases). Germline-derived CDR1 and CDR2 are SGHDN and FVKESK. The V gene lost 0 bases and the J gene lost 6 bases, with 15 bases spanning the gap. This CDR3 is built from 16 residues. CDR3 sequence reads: CASSQDLASSGNEQFF. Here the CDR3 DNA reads TGTGCCAGCAGCCAAGATCTCGCTAGCTCAGGCAATGAGCAGTTCTTC.

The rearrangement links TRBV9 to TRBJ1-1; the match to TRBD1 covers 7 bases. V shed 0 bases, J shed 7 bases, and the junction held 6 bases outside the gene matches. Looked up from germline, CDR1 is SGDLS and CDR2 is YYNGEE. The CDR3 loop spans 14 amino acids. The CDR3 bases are TGTGCCAGCAGCGTAGGGGGAGGACAGGATGAAGCTTTCTTT. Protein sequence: CASSVGGGQDEAFF.

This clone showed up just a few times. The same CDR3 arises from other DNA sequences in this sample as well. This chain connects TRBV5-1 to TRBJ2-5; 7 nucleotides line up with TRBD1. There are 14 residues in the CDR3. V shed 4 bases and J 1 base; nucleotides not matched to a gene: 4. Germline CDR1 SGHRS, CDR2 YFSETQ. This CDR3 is CASSPGTAQETQYF. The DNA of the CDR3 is TGCGCCAGCAGCCCGGGGACAGCCCAAGAGACCCAGTACTTC.

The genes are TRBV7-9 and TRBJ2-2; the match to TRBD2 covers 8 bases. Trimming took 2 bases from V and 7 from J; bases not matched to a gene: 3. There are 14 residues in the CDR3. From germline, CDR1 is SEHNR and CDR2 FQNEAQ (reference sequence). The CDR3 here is CASSLQRESGELFF. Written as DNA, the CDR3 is TGTGCCAGCAGCTTACAGCGGGAGAGCGGGGAGCTGTTTTTT.

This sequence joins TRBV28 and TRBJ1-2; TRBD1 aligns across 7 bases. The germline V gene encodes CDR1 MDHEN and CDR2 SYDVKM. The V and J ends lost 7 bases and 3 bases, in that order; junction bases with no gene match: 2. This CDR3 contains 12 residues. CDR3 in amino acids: CASTDRDYGYTF. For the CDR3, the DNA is TGTGCCAGCACTGACAGGGACTATGGCTACACCTTC.

For the CDR3, the DNA is TGTGCCAGCAGCTTTTCCCAGGCGACCCTAATCGGTGAAAAACTGTTTTTT. It yields the protein CASSFSQATLIGEKLFF. The chain carries TRBV7-9 and TRBJ1-4; no definite D call. Trimming removed 3 bases at V and 7 bases at J, with 21 bases between. This CDR3 has 17 residues. In germline, CDR1 is SEHNR, CDR2 FQNEAQ (reference sequence).

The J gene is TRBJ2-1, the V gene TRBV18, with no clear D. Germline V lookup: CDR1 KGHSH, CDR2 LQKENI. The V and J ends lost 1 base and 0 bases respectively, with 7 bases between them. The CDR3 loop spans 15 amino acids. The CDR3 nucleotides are TGTGCCAGCTCACCACTGGCTAGCTCCTACAATGAGCAGTTCTTC. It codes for CASSPLASSYNEQFF.

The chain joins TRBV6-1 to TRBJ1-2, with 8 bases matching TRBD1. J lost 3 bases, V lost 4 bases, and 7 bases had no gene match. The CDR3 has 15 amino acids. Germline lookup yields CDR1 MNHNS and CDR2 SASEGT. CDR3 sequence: CASSGFEDRDYGYTF. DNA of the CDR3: TGTGCCAGCAGTGGATTCGAGGACAGGGACTATGGCTACACCTTC.

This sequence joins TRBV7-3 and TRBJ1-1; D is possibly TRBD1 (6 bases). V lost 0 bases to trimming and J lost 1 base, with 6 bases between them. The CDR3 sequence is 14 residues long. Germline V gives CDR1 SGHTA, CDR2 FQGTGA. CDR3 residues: CASSLTDRNTEAFF. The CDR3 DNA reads TGTGCCAGCAGCTTAACGGACAGGAACACTGAAGCTTTCTTT.

CDR3 DNA sequence: TGTGCCAGCAGCCCCCCGGGGGTCCCACCCTACGAGCAGTACTTC. Translating gives CASSPPGVPPYEQYF. This rearrangement joins TRBV28 to TRBJ2-7; the D gene is possibly TRBD2 (6 bases). The length of the CDR3 is 15 residues. V lost 6 bases and J 2 bases, leaving 17 bases between the germline ends. Germline CDR1 MDHEN, CDR2 SYDVKM.

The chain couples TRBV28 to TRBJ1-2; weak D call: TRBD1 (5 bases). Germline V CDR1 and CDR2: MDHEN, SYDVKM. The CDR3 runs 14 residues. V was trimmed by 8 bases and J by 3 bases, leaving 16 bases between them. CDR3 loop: CASLEAGLDYGYTF. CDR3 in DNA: TGTGCCAGCCTGGAGGCGGGACTCGACTATGGCTACACCTTC.

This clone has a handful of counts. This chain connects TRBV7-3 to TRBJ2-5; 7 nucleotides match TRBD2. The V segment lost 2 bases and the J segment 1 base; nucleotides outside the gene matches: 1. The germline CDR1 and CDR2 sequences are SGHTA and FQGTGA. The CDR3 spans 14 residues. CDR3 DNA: TGTGCCAGCAGCTTAGGCGGGAGCCAAGAGACCCAGTACTTC. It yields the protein CASSLGGSQETQYF.

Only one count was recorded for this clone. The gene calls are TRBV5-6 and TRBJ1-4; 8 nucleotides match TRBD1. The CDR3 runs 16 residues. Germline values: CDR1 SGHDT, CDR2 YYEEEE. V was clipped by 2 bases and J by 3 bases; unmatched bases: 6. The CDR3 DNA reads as TGTGCCAGCAGCTTCATCGACAGGGGACCTAATGAAAAACTGTTTTTT. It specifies CASSFIDRGPNEKLFF.

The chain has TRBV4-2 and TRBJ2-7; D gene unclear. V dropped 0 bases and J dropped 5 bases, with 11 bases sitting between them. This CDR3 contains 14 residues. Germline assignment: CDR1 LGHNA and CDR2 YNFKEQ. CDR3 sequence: CASSQEIWLHEQYF. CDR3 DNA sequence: TGTGCCAGCAGCCAAGAGATATGGCTTCACGAGCAGTACTTC.

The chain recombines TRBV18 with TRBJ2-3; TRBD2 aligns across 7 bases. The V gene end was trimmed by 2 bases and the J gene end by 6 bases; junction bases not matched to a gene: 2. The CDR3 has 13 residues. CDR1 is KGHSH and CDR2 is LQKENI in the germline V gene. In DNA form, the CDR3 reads TGTGCCAGCTCACCAGGACTAGGGGATACGCAGTATTTT. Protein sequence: CASSPGLGDTQYF.

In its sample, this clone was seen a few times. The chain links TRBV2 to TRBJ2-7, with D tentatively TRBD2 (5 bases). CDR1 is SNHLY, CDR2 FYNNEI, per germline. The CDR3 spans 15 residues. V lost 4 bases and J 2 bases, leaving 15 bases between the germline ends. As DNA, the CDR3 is TGTGCCAGCAGTGTGAGCGGAACGGCTACCTACGAGCAGTACTTC. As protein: CASSVSGTATYEQYF. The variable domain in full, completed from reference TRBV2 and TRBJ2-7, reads EPEVTQTPSHQVTQMGQEVILRCVPISNHLYFYWYRQILGQKVEFLVSFYNNEISEKSEIFDDQFSVERPDGSNFTLKIRSTKLEDSAMYFCASSVSGTATYEQYFGPGTRLTVT.

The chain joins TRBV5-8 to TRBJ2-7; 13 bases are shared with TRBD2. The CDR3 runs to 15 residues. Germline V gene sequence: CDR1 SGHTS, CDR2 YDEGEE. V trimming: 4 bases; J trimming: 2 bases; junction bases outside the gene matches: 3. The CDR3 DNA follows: TGTGCCAGCAGCACCGGACTAGCGGGGGCCTACGAGCAGTACTTC. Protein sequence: CASSTGLAGAYEQYF.

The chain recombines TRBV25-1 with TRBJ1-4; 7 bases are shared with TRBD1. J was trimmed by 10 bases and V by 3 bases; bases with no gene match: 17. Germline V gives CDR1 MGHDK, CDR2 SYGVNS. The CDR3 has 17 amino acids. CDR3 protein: CASSDSALDRITGKLFF. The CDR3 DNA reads TGTGCCAGCAGTGACTCCGCCCTGGACAGGATCACGGGAAAACTGTTTTTT.

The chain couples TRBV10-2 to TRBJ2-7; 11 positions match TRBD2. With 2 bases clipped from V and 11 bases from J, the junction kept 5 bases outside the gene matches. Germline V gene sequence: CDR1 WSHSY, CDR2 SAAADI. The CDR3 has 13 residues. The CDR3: CASSEGTSGKKYF. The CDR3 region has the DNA TGCGCCAGCAGTGAGGGGACTAGCGGAAAAAAGTACTTC.

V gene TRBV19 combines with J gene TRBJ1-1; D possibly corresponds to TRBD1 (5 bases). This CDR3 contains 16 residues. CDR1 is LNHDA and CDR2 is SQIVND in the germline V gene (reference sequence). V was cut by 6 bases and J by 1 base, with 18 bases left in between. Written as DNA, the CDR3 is TGTGCCAGTAGCCGCGGGGGGACGGCAAAGAACACTGAAGCTTTCTTT. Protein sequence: CASSRGGTAKNTEAFF.

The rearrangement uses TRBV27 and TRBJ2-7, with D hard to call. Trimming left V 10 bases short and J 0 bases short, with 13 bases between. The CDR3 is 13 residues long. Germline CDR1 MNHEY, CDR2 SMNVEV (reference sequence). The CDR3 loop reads CATRPHSSYEQYF. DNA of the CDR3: TGTGCCACCAGACCGCATAGCTCCTACGAGCAGTACTTC.

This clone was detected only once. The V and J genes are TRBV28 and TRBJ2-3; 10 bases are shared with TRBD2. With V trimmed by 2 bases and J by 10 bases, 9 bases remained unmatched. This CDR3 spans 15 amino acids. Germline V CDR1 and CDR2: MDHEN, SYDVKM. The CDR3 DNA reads TGTGCCAGCAGTTTAAGGGGGACTAGCGCCCGGTCGCAGTATTTT. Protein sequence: CASSLRGTSARSQYF.